This T cell receptor (beta chain) was profiled in a study of blood T cell repertoires in COVID-19. Study details: Collection of acute and convalescent COVID-19 samples took place in the United States, Italy and Spain. In each case, the material was cDNA or gDNA derived from T cells, B-cell-depleted T cells, or PBMCs.

The CDR3 is made up of 14 amino acids. Germline CDR1 SGHNT, CDR2 YYREEE (reference sequence). J was trimmed by 3 bases and V by 4 bases; bases with no gene match: 5. Original methodology: Amplification of reference gene primers was used by the study to estimate nucleated cell counts. Sequencing was performed with immunoSEQ multiplex PCR; in TCRdb, only in-frame clones are kept and a portion is missing. That table supplies the V and J calls and clone size; D and trimming were determined from the DNA. In the table there are 100,000 or so clones, 85% of which are singletons. The chain joins TRBV5-4 to TRBJ1-1; the match to TRBD1 covers 8 bases. The clonotype originates from a woman between 70 and 85 years old with active or convalescent COVID-19. The sequenced material came from peripheral blood. The CDR3 DNA reads TGTGCCAGCAGCAGCACGACAGGGGACACTGAAGCTTTCTTT. This translates into CASSSTTGDTEAFF.